These 20 T cell receptor beta chains came from one sample sequenced in a study of OX40 agonist ivuxolimab in advanced cancers. Sequencing was performed with immunoSEQ multiplex PCR; in TCRdb, only in-frame clones are kept and a portion is missing. The sample comprises about 86,000 clones, 91% of which are singletons, and about 8.7% rests with the top ten. The input for sequencing was CD4+ or CD8+ T cells sorted from blood, taken in a trial of the OX40 agonist ivuxolimab. These TCRs come from an adult with an advanced solid tumor such as melanoma, head and neck, liver or kidney cancer.

This chain connects TRBV5-1 to TRBJ2-3, with 7 positions matching TRBD2. V lost 3 bases, J lost 4 bases, and 11 bases stayed unmatched. Per germline, CDR1 SGHRS and CDR2 YFSETQ. This CDR3 region has 16 residues. The CDR3 nucleotides read TGCGCCAGCAGCTACGGTATGACTAGCACGGCAGATACGCAGTATTTT. It specifies CASSYGMTSTADTQYF.

This clone has just one count. V usage is TRBV10-1 and J usage is TRBJ2-3, with a weak D call TRBD2 (5 bases). Trimming pared 0 bases from V and 1 base from J, leaving 8 bases between. This CDR3 is built from 15 residues. Germline CDR1 WNHNN, CDR2 SYGVQD (reference sequence). The DNA of the CDR3 is TGCGCCAGCAGTGAGTCCGTGGGAGGCACAGATACGCAGTATTTT. This gives the protein CASSESVGGTDTQYF.

The chain is built from TRBV6-1 and TRBJ2-2; no clear D gene. CDR3 length: 14 residues. Trimming left V 1 base short and J 1 base short, with 4 bases between. Germline values: CDR1 MNHNS, CDR2 SASEGT. The CDR3 bases are TGTGCCAGCAGTGAAGGGTGGAACACCGGGGAGCTGTTTTTT. It yields the protein CASSEGWNTGELFF.

The chain has TRBV5-1 and TRBJ2-7, with D hard to call. The germline V gene has CDR1 SGHRS and CDR2 YFSETQ. The CDR3 is 12 amino acids. V gave up 0 bases and J gave up 6 bases, with 7 bases separating them. As DNA, the CDR3 is TGCGCCAGCAGCTTGGCCTCGGGCGAGCAGTACTTC. Translation gives CASSLASGEQYF.

V gene TRBV9 combines with J gene TRBJ2-3, with 13 bases that match TRBD2. Per germline, CDR1 SGDLS and CDR2 YYNGEE. The CDR3 has 18 amino acids. The J segment lost 1 base and the V segment lost 0 bases, leaving 5 bases of the junction unmatched. The CDR3, as DNA: TGTGCCAGCAGCGTAGAGGGACTAGCGGGAAGAGGCACAGATACGCAGTATTTT. It encodes CASSVEGLAGRGTDTQYF.

On this clone itself: This same CDR3 is encoded by further DNA sequences in the sample. The V and J genes are TRBV6-6 and TRBJ2-3; the D is unclear. CDR3 length equals 15 residues. CDR1 is MNHNY and CDR2 is SVGAGI in the germline V gene (reference sequence). The V end lost 3 bases, the J end lost 0 bases, and 10 bases lay between the germline ends. The CDR3 protein is CASSYLAGSTDTQYF. The CDR3 DNA reads TGTGCCAGCAGTTATTTAGCAGGAAGCACAGATACGCAGTATTTT.

The chain uses TRBV27 and TRBJ2-1, with 14 bases that match TRBD2. CDR1 MNHEY and CDR2 SMNVEV come from the germline V gene (reference sequence). This CDR3 comprises 15 residues. The V and J ends lost 5 bases and 6 bases, in that order; junction bases with no gene match: 3. The CDR3 protein is CASSRGLAGVNEQFF. The CDR3 DNA reads as TGTGCCAGCAGTAGGGGACTAGCGGGAGTCAATGAGCAGTTCTTC.

This clone was seen a single time. The chain combines TRBV30 with TRBJ2-4; TRBD2 is a possible D gene (6 bases). Looked up from germline, CDR1 is GTSNPN and CDR2 is SVGIG (reference sequence). The CDR3 has 20 amino acids. V gave up 4 bases and J gave up 0 bases, with 28 bases separating them. The CDR3 DNA sequence: TGTGCCTGGACGGTCCGCGGTGGCGGGATCACGTATACAGCCAAAAACATTCAGTACTTC. Translating it yields CAWTVRGGGITYTAKNIQYF.

This clone was observed once. This chain connects TRBV30 to TRBJ2-7, with D maybe TRBD1 (7 bases). The CDR3 runs to 13 residues. CDR1 and CDR2 (germline): GTSNPN, SVGIG (reference sequence). The germline V and J ends were trimmed by 3 bases and 4 bases, with 13 bases remaining between them. The CDR3 protein is CAWSGGQIYEQYF. The DNA of the CDR3 is TGTGCCTGGAGCGGGGGACAGATTTACGAGCAGTACTTC. Variable domain in full (rest from reference TRBV30 and TRBJ2-7): SQTIHQWPATLVQPVGSPLSLECTVEGTSNPNLYWYRQAAGRGLQLLFYSVGIGQISSEVPQNLSASRPQDRQFILSSKKLLLSDSGFYLCAWSGGQIYEQYFGPGTRLTVT.

The chain has TRBV7-2 and TRBJ2-1; possibly TRBD1 for D (5 bases). V lost 1 base and J 4 bases, leaving 17 bases between the germline ends. CDR1 SGHTA and CDR2 FQGNSA come from the germline V gene. The CDR3 runs to 17 residues. The CDR3 here is CASSLVHRQGFYNEQFF. The CDR3 region has the DNA TGTGCCAGCAGCTTAGTGCATCGCCAGGGTTTTTACAATGAGCAGTTCTTC. The entire variable domain, with the rest obtained from reference TRBV7-2 and TRBJ2-1, is as follows: GAGVSQSPSNKVTEKGKDVELRCDPISGHTALYWYRQSLGQGLEFLIYFQGNSAPDKSGLPSDRFSAERTGGSVSTLTIQRTQQEDSAVYLCASSLVHRQGFYNEQFFGPGTRLTVL.

The chain employs TRBV10-3 and TRBJ1-1; 8 positions agree with TRBD1. The germline gives CDR1 ENHRY, CDR2 SYGVKD. The junction had 2 bases not matched to a gene; V was cut back by 2 bases and J by 0 bases. The CDR3 loop spans 15 amino acids. The CDR3 region has the DNA TGTGCCATCAGTGAGCCGACAGGGGTGAACACTGAAGCTTTCTTT. It translates to CAISEPTGVNTEAFF.

The genes are TRBV11-3 and TRBJ2-5; the D is unclear. This CDR3 has 13 residues. Germline V gives CDR1 SGHNT, CDR2 YENEEA. V lost 3 bases to trimming and J lost 4 bases, with 9 bases between them. The CDR3 nucleotides read TGTGCCAGCAGCTTCAGTGAAGGAGAGACCCAGTACTTC. Translated: CASSFSEGETQYF.

This clone turned up a few times. The V call is TRBV6-5, the J call TRBJ1-5; 9 positions agree with TRBD1. Germline V CDR1 and CDR2: MNHEY, SVGAGI. J was trimmed by 1 base and V by 8 bases; bases with no gene match: 6. The CDR3 runs 15 residues. In DNA, the CDR3 is TGTGCCAGCGGAACAGGGGGCGGGAGCAATCAGCCCCAGCATTTT. It translates to CASGTGGGSNQPQHF.

The chain uses TRBV7-2 and TRBJ2-1; 9 positions match TRBD2. Germline CDR1 and CDR2: SGHTA and FQGNSA. The J segment lost 4 bases and the V segment lost 1 base, leaving 2 bases of the junction unmatched. This CDR3 has 15 amino acids. The CDR3 nucleotides read TGTGCCAGCAGCTTAGACGCGGGAGGGTACAATGAGCAGTTCTTC. It codes for CASSLDAGGYNEQFF.

This chain connects TRBV4-1 to TRBJ1-5; a weak D match, TRBD1 (6 bases). CDR1 is MGHRA and CDR2 is YSYEKL in the germline V gene. CDR3 length equals 14 residues. V was shortened by 1 base and J by 7 bases, with 11 bases between the two germline ends. CDR3 DNA sequence: TGCGCCAGCAGCCAAGGGGGGGGGCGGCAGCCCCAGCATTTT. Its protein product is CASSQGGGRQPQHF.

The chain is built from TRBV4-1 and TRBJ2-1; no reliable D call. Germline lookup yields CDR1 MGHRA and CDR2 YSYEKL. Between the trimmed V and J ends, which lost 7 bases and 2 bases, there was a span of 18 bases. The CDR3 has 16 amino acids. DNA of the CDR3: TGCGCCAGCACCCAGGACCCCCACGGCCCCTACAATGAGCAGTTCTTC. Protein: CASTQDPHGPYNEQFF.

V and J are TRBV25-1 and TRBJ2-7, with 12 bases matching TRBD1. CDR3 size: 17 residues. Germline V gene lookup returns CDR1 MGHDK and CDR2 SYGVNS. Unmatched junction bases numbered 9, after V lost 3 bases and J lost 3 bases. This CDR3 is CASSDPGTGGSHYEQYF. CDR3 bases: TGTGCCAGCAGTGACCCCGGGACAGGGGGCTCCCACTACGAGCAGTACTTC.

The chain employs TRBV5-5 and TRBJ1-1, with D unclear. Germline loops: CDR1 SGHKS, CDR2 YYEKEE (reference sequence). This CDR3 comprises 13 residues. Trimming removed 0 bases at V and 2 bases at J, with 5 bases between. CDR3 in amino acids: CASSLVRNTEAFF. The DNA for the CDR3 is TGTGCCAGCAGCTTGGTTAGAAACACTGAAGCTTTCTTT.

The sample holds one count of this clone. This chain uses TRBV19 with TRBJ2-4; 8 nucleotides line up with TRBD1. Germline CDR1 is LNHDA and CDR2 is SQIVND (reference sequence). CDR3 size: 20 residues. V shed 4 bases and J 0 bases; nucleotides not matched to a gene: 17. The DNA for the CDR3 is TGTGCCAGTAGTACATCTCGGGGGACAGGCTTAAGTCCAGCCAAAAACATTCAGTACTTC. Translated: CASSTSRGTGLSPAKNIQYF.

The chain carries TRBV19 and TRBJ2-3, with 7 bases matching TRBD1. The germline CDR1 and CDR2 sequences are LNHDA and SQIVND (reference sequence). The ends lost 3 bases at V and 1 base at J; junction bases unmatched: 1. This CDR3 contains 14 residues. The CDR3 nucleotides read TGTGCCAGTAGTATCGACAGGGGCACAGATACGCAGTATTTT. This encodes CASSIDRGTDTQYF.